These 16 T cell receptor beta chains were all obtained from the same sample, sequenced in a study of T cell responses to AZD1222 COVID-19 vaccine. Some clones are missing from TCRdb's copy, which holds only in-frame ones; the method was immunoSEQ multiplex PCR. The sample carries about 140,000 clones, 85% to 90% recorded once. Source: peripheral blood, taken on day 0 of AZD1222 vaccination. These receptors were collected from an adult in good health.

The rearrangement links TRBV7-9 to TRBJ2-7, with TRBD2 matching over 13 bases. This CDR3 is built from 15 residues. The germline V gene has CDR1 SEHNR and CDR2 FQNEAQ (reference sequence). J gave up 2 bases and V 5 bases, and 3 bases lay outside the gene matches. The DNA for the CDR3 is TGTGCCAGCAGCATGGGACTAGCGGGAACCTACGAGCAGTACTTC. Translated: CASSMGLAGTYEQYF.

The rearrangement uses TRBV14 and TRBJ2-3; 11 nucleotides line up with TRBD2. CDR1 SGHDN and CDR2 FVKESK come from the germline V gene. CDR3 length: 16 amino acids. J lost 2 bases, V lost 3 bases, and 4 bases had no gene match. The CDR3 DNA follows: TGTGCCAGCAGCCACCGGACTAGCGGGCCCACAGATACGCAGTATTTT. Its translation is CASSHRTSGPTDTQYF. The variable domain in full, completed from reference TRBV14 and TRBJ2-3, reads EAGVTQFPSHSVIEKGQTVTLRCDPISGHDNLYWYRRVMGKEIKFLLHFVKESKQDESGMPNNRFLAERTGGTYSTLKVQPAELEDSGVYFCASSHRTSGPTDTQYFGPGTRLTVL.

The chain employs TRBV6-6 and TRBJ2-1; 11 nucleotides line up with TRBD2. Trimming took 1 base from V and 2 from J; bases not matched to a gene: 1. Germline loops: CDR1 MNHNY, CDR2 SVGAGI (reference sequence). The CDR3 sequence is 16 residues long. DNA for the CDR3: TGTGCCAGCAGTTACTTAGCGGGAGGGCCCTACAATGAGCAGTTCTTC. It yields the protein CASSYLAGGPYNEQFF.

The rearrangement joins TRBV7-2 to TRBJ1-2; D is ambiguous. V was shortened by 7 bases and J by 2 bases, with 14 bases between the two germline ends. Germline CDR1 SGHTA, CDR2 FQGNSA. This CDR3 comprises 14 residues. CDR3 sequence reads: CASNLRAGNYGYTF. In DNA, the CDR3 is TGTGCCAGCAACCTTCGTGCGGGAAACTATGGCTACACCTTC.

J is TRBJ1-4 and V is TRBV7-9, with D uncertain. CDR1 is SEHNR, CDR2 FQNEAQ, per germline (reference sequence). The CDR3 covers 14 residues. Trimming took 5 bases from V and 9 from J, leaving 16 bases between them. The CDR3 here is CASSRSAGLKKLFF. CDR3 DNA sequence: TGTGCCAGCAGCCGATCTGCTGGACTTAAAAAACTGTTTTTT.

This clone was detected once. CDR3 in DNA: TGTGCGCAAGACCGGGGCCCCTTCAATGAGCAGTTCTTC. Residues: CAQDRGPFNEQFF. The chain employs TRBV30 and TRBJ2-1; D tentatively reads TRBD1 or TRBD2 (5 bases each). The CDR3 contains 13 residues. The germline gives CDR1 GTSNPN, CDR2 SVGIG (reference sequence).

The rearrangement joins TRBV27 to TRBJ2-7; 10 positions agree with TRBD1. V lost 2 bases to trimming and J lost 3 bases; unmatched junction nucleotides: 4. Germline V CDR1 and CDR2: MNHEY, SMNVEV (reference sequence). The CDR3 length is 15 residues. The CDR3 nucleotides are TGTGCCAGCAGTTTAAGGGGACAGGGGAACTACGAGCAGTACTTC. As protein: CASSLRGQGNYEQYF.

This sequence joins TRBV6-6 and TRBJ2-1; 9 positions match TRBD1. The V segment lost 5 bases and the J segment 8 bases; nucleotides outside the gene matches: 10. This CDR3 region has 15 residues. Germline CDR1 MNHNY, CDR2 SVGAGI (reference sequence). CDR3 residues: CASSRPGQGRDEQFF. DNA of the CDR3: TGTGCCAGCAGTCGACCGGGACAGGGCAGAGATGAGCAGTTCTTC.

This clone was picked up one time. V and J are TRBV6-2 or TRBV6-3 and TRBJ2-5; tentative D call: TRBD2 (5 bases). Germline lookup yields CDR1 MNHEY and CDR2 SVGEGT. The CDR3 length is 16 residues. The V and J ends lost 1 base and 0 bases respectively, with 12 bases between them. As DNA, the CDR3 is TGTGCCAGCAGTTACTTTGCCGGGGAGTACCAAGAGACCCAGTACTTC. As protein: CASSYFAGEYQETQYF.

This chain joins TRBV6-5 and TRBJ1-5, with TRBD1 as a possible D gene (6 bases). CDR3 length: 15 residues. The V gene's germline CDR1 is MNHEY and CDR2 SVGAGI. V lost 4 bases, J lost 0 bases, and 10 bases lay in between. In DNA, the CDR3 is TGTGCCAGCAGTTCCGGACAGTATAGCAATCAGCCCCAGCATTTT. Protein sequence: CASSSGQYSNQPQHF.

V is TRBV7-2 and J is TRBJ1-6, with 7 bases matching TRBD1. V shed 5 bases, J shed 10 bases, and the junction held 17 bases outside the gene matches. Germline V gene lookup returns CDR1 SGHTA and CDR2 FQGNSA. The length of the CDR3 is 17 residues. The CDR3 reads CASSPTTGVWSGSPLHF. CDR3 coding DNA: TGTGCCAGCAGCCCAACAACAGGGGTTTGGAGCGGCTCACCCCTCCACTTT.

This clone has only one observation. This chain connects TRBV28 to TRBJ2-7, with D unresolved. The germline V and J ends were trimmed by 5 bases and 0 bases, with 8 bases remaining between them. Germline V gene data show CDR1 as MDHEN and CDR2 as SYDVKM. This CDR3 is built from 13 residues. The CDR3 loop reads CASSGMDSYEQYF. The CDR3 bases are TGTGCCAGCAGTGGGATGGACTCCTACGAGCAGTACTTC.

The chain joins TRBV2 to TRBJ2-5; either TRBD1 or TRBD2 may supply D (5 bases each). Looked up from germline, CDR1 is SNHLY and CDR2 is FYNNEI. This CDR3 spans 14 amino acids. V lost 4 bases and J 6 bases, leaving 15 bases between the germline ends. The CDR3 nucleotides read TGTGCCAGCAGTGGGGACCTGCAGCGCAAGACCCAGTACTTC. Amino acids: CASSGDLQRKTQYF.

The V call is TRBV12-5, the J call TRBJ2-5; D is tentatively TRBD1 or TRBD2 (6 bases each). CDR1 LGHNT and CDR2 FRNRAP come from the germline V gene. The CDR3 runs to 14 residues. Between the trimmed V and J ends, which lost 4 bases and 5 bases, there was a span of 14 bases. The CDR3 here is CASGSRGGTETQYF. The CDR3 nucleotides are TGTGCTAGTGGTTCTCGAGGGGGGACTGAGACCCAGTACTTC.

This clone is a singleton in its sample. V is TRBV5-6 and J is TRBJ1-2, with D possibly being TRBD1 (6 bases). In germline, CDR1 is SGHDT, CDR2 YYEEEE. This CDR3 has 14 amino acids. The germline V and J ends were trimmed by 0 bases and 4 bases, with 10 bases remaining between them. The CDR3 nucleotides are TGTGCCAGCAGCTTGGCCGGGGGCGGCTATGGCTACACCTTC. Encoded protein: CASSLAGGGYGYTF. Looking up the rest from reference TRBV5-6 and TRBJ1-2 gives the full variable domain: DAGVTQSPTHLIKTRGQQVTLRCSPKSGHDTVSWYQQALGQGPQFIFQYYEEEERQRGNFPDRFSGHQFPNYSSELNVNALLLGDSALYLCASSLAGGGYGYTFGSGTRLTVV.

This chain joins TRBV3-1 (or the pseudogene TRBV3-2) and TRBJ1-2, with a weak D call TRBD1 (5 bases). V lost 1 base and J lost 3, with 9 bases in between. Germline V gives CDR1 LGHDT, CDR2 YNNKEL (reference sequence). The CDR3 loop spans 14 amino acids. CDR3 DNA: TGTGCCAGCAGCCAAGTTAAAGGGGACTATGGCTACACCTTC. Translation: CASSQVKGDYGYTF.